This T cell receptor beta chain was recovered during a study of cytomegalovirus exposure and HLA in healthy donors. The PCR made use of 60 Vbeta and 13 Jbeta primers. Assay: immunoSEQ multiplex PCR; the TCRdb copy retains only in-frame clones and omits some. This sample has about 170,000 clones, with 82% found just once. V was shortened by 1 base and J by 8 bases, with 14 bases between the two germline ends. Germline-derived CDR1 and CDR2 are SEHNR and FQNEAQ (reference sequence). This CDR3 spans 14 amino acids. The receptor was derived from a male donor in good health and CMV-seronegative. Sequenced input: PBMCs. This sequence joins TRBV7-9 and TRBJ1-2; TRBD1 might be the D (5 bases). The CDR3 is CASSLDRPLRGYTF. CDR3 in DNA: TGTGCCAGCAGCTTAGACAGGCCCCTTCGAGGCTACACCTTC.